The 28 T cell receptor beta chains given below trace back to one sample, sequenced in a study of PD-1 blockade in classical Hodgkin lymphoma. As to time point: cycle 4 day 1 (C4D1), after five to seven weeks of nivolumab. After autologous stem cell transplantation all patients relapsed, and prior brentuximab vedotin exposure differed between cohorts. Here immunoSEQ multiplex PCR was the method, and the copy in TCRdb shows in-frame clones only, minus some. The sample lists roughly 86,000 clones, 83% occurring once. The source material was peripheral blood mononuclear cells (PBMCs), sampled before the fourth cycle of nivolumab. These receptors were taken from a human donor with classical Hodgkin lymphoma.

This chain connects TRBV9 to TRBJ2-1, with a possible D match to TRBD2 (6 bases). Trimming cost V 4 bases and J 10 bases, with 18 bases left between them. The germline CDR1 and CDR2 sequences are SGDLS and YYNGEE. This CDR3 region has 14 residues. CDR3 nucleotide sequence: TGTGCCAGCAGCCCCAGCGGAGGGTTCAAGGAGCAGTTCTTC. It yields the protein CASSPSGGFKEQFF.

The chain links TRBV28 to TRBJ2-7; TRBD1 is a possible D gene (6 bases). Trimming removed 8 bases at V and 3 bases at J, with 14 bases between. The length of the CDR3 is 13 residues. Germline V gene lookup returns CDR1 MDHEN and CDR2 SYDVKM. The CDR3 sequence: CASGGGTYYEQYF. DNA of the CDR3: TGTGCCAGCGGGGGCGGAACCTACTACGAGCAGTACTTC.

This chain joins TRBV19 and TRBJ2-7; either TRBD1 or TRBD2 may supply D (5 bases each). This CDR3 spans 14 amino acids. Germline V gene data show CDR1 as LNHDA and CDR2 as SQIVND (reference sequence). V lost 3 bases to trimming and J lost 3 bases, with 12 bases between them. In nucleotides, the CDR3 is TGTGCCAGTAGTATGGGACCAGGACGCTACGAGCAGTACTTC. It yields the protein CASSMGPGRYEQYF.

This CDR3 reads CASSASFSGETQYF. The CDR3 DNA follows: TGTGCCAGCAGCGCATCCTTTAGCGGAGAGACCCAGTACTTC. The chain couples TRBV6-1 to TRBJ2-5; D is perhaps TRBD2 (6 bases). Germline V lookup: CDR1 MNHNS, CDR2 SASEGT. The CDR3 consists of 14 residues. V lost 6 bases and J lost 4, with 15 bases in between.

The chain has TRBV28 and TRBJ1-2; tentatively, D is TRBD1 (5 bases). This CDR3 has 16 amino acids. V lost 6 bases and J 5 bases, leaving 22 bases between the germline ends. Germline CDR1 is MDHEN and CDR2 is SYDVKM. The CDR3 is CASSRSGTWVWYGYTF. CDR3 in DNA: TGTGCCAGCAGCCGATCCGGGACTTGGGTTTGGTATGGCTACACCTTC.

The genes are TRBV25-1 and TRBJ2-3; perhaps TRBD2 as D (5 bases). CDR1 and CDR2 from the germline V gene are MGHDK and SYGVNS. With 1 base removed from V and 5 bases from J, the gap between germline ends came to 7 bases. The CDR3 covers 13 residues. CDR3 DNA sequence: TGTGCCAGCAGTGAATGGAGCGGAGATACGCAGTATTTT. The encoded protein is CASSEWSGDTQYF.

The chain couples TRBV6-5 to TRBJ2-7, with 9 bases that match TRBD1. Trimming at V came to 5 bases and at J to 5 bases, leaving 10 bases not matched to a gene. Germline V lookup: CDR1 MNHEY, CDR2 SVGAGI. The CDR3 is 15 amino acids. The CDR3 DNA reads TGTGCCAGCAGTCCCAACAGGGGGCTTGGCCACGAGCAGTACTTC. The encoded protein is CASSPNRGLGHEQYF.

The J gene is TRBJ1-2, the V gene TRBV10-3; possible D gene TRBD1, 5 bases. The CDR3 has 14 residues. The ends were cut back, 2 bases at V and 4 bases at J, with 11 bases in the middle. CDR1 is ENHRY and CDR2 is SYGVKD in the germline V gene. CDR3: CAISEADSLYGYTF. The CDR3 coding sequence is TGTGCCATCAGTGAGGCAGACAGCCTCTATGGCTACACCTTC.

The rearrangement uses TRBV19 and TRBJ2-7; D remains ambiguous. Between the trimmed V and J ends, which lost 5 bases and 0 bases, there was a span of 11 bases. Germline V lookup: CDR1 LNHDA, CDR2 SQIVND (reference sequence). This CDR3 has 14 residues. In DNA form, the CDR3 reads TGTGCCAGTAGTCGGGTTTCCCTCTCCTACGAGCAGTACTTC. It translates to CASSRVSLSYEQYF.

This chain uses TRBV30 with TRBJ2-5; D is uncertain. V dropped 1 base and J dropped 5 bases, with 11 bases sitting between them. The CDR3 totals 13 residues. Germline V gives CDR1 GTSNPN, CDR2 SVGIG (reference sequence). As DNA, the CDR3 is TGTGCCTGGAGTGCCACCCTCGGTGAGACCCAGTACTTC. Amino acid sequence: CAWSATLGETQYF. Full variable domain (missing parts from reference TRBV30 and TRBJ2-5): SQTIHQWPATLVQPVGSPLSLECTVEGTSNPNLYWYRQAAGRGLQLLFYSVGIGQISSEVPQNLSASRPQDRQFILSSKKLLLSDSGFYLCAWSATLGETQYFGPGTRLLVL.

Here the CDR3 reads CASSLGRGWQPQHF. Written as DNA, the CDR3 is TGTGCCAGCAGCTTGGGTCGGGGATGGCAGCCCCAGCATTTT. The V call is TRBV5-8, the J call TRBJ1-5; D gene ambiguous. Per germline, CDR1 SGHTS and CDR2 YDEGEE. This CDR3 has 14 amino acids. The V and J ends lost 0 bases and 7 bases respectively, with 11 bases between them.

This clone has ten or more counts. An end of the junction does not agree with germline; a read error may underlie this. The chain couples TRBV7-8 to TRBJ2-5; no firm D call. The CDR3 loop spans 14 amino acids. CDR1 is SGHVS, CDR2 FQNEAQ, per germline. CDR3 region: CASSPRRTQATQYF. The CDR3 DNA follows: TGTGCCAGCAGCCCTAGAAGGACCCAAGCGACCCAGTACTTC.

Only one count was recorded for this clone. The chain combines TRBV7-2 with TRBJ2-7; D is tentatively TRBD1 or TRBD2 (5 bases each). The germline V and J ends were trimmed by 5 bases and 4 bases, with 15 bases remaining between them. CDR3 length: 14 amino acids. Per the germline V gene, CDR1 is SGHTA and CDR2 is FQGNSA. CDR3 loop: CASSPSEGPYEQYF. DNA for the CDR3: TGTGCCAGCAGCCCCTCCGAGGGACCATACGAGCAGTACTTC.

The chain uses TRBV27 and TRBJ2-2; D ambiguous. The CDR3 loop spans 15 amino acids. Germline lookup yields CDR1 MNHEY and CDR2 SMNVEV (reference sequence). V shed 2 bases and J shed 4 bases, with 11 bases lying between them. The CDR3 sequence is CASSLNLGVTGELFF. DNA for the CDR3: TGTGCCAGCAGTTTAAACTTAGGCGTCACCGGGGAGCTGTTTTTT.

V is TRBV19 and J is TRBJ1-5; unclear D gene. Trimming cost V 5 bases and J 1 base, with 12 bases left between them. The CDR3 runs to 15 residues. Looked up from germline, CDR1 is LNHDA and CDR2 is SQIVND (reference sequence). Here the CDR3 DNA reads TGTGCCAGTAGTCCAAGAACCGTAAGCAATCAGCCCCAGCATTTT. Its protein is CASSPRTVSNQPQHF. Based on the CDR3 plus reference TRBV19 and TRBJ1-5, the full variable domain is DGGITQSPKYLFRKEGQNVTLSCEQNLNHDAMYWYRQDPGQGLRLIYYSQIVNDFQKGDIAEGYSVSREKKESFPLTVTSAQKNPTAFYLCASSPRTVSNQPQHFGDGTRLSIL.

This chain joins TRBV7-3 and TRBJ2-4; 13 bases align to TRBD2. The CDR3 totals 13 residues. Germline-derived CDR1 and CDR2 are SGHTA and FQGTGA. V trimming: 6 bases; J trimming: 14 bases; junction bases outside the gene matches: 7. The CDR3 DNA sequence: TGTGCCAGCAGTAATACCGGGACTAGCGGGAAGTACTTC. Encoded protein: CASSNTGTSGKYF.

V usage is TRBV14 and J usage is TRBJ1-2; D not resolved. Germline CDR1 and CDR2: SGHDN and FVKESK. V lost 1 base, J lost 8 bases, and 11 bases lay in between. There are 13 residues in the CDR3. The CDR3 DNA reads TGTGCCAGCAGCCAAGCTTCCGCGGGGGGCTACACCTTC. It specifies CASSQASAGGYTF.

The chain links TRBV7-2 to TRBJ2-2, with TRBD2 identical over 13 bases. CDR1 is SGHTA, CDR2 FQGNSA, per germline. The V segment lost 5 bases and the J segment 0 bases; nucleotides outside the gene matches: 3. This CDR3 region has 17 residues. CDR3 coding DNA: TGTGCCAGCAGCGAAGGGACTAGCGGGACGAACACCGGGGAGCTGTTTTTT. Its protein is CASSEGTSGTNTGELFF. The whole variable domain, remainder taken from reference TRBV7-2 and TRBJ2-2, is GAGVSQSPSNKVTEKGKDVELRCDPISGHTALYWYRQSLGQGLEFLIYFQGNSAPDKSGLPSDRFSAERTGGSVSTLTIQRTQQEDSAVYLCASSEGTSGTNTGELFFGEGSRLTVL.

The chain joins TRBV7-2 to TRBJ1-3, with D perhaps TRBD1 (6 bases). The CDR3 sequence is 17 residues long. Germline V gives CDR1 SGHTA, CDR2 FQGNSA. V lost 5 bases, J lost 0 bases, and 17 bases lay in between. CDR3: CASSPGGQVSSGNTIYF. CDR3 sequence (DNA): TGTGCCAGCAGCCCGGGGGGGCAGGTTTCCTCTGGAAACACCATATATTTT.

This CDR3 reads CASSPPGGTGTEQYF. The CDR3 nucleotides read TGTGCCAGCAGCCCACCCGGAGGGACAGGGACCGAGCAGTACTTC. The rearrangement joins TRBV9 to TRBJ2-7, with TRBD1 identical over 9 bases. With V trimmed by 4 bases and J by 6 bases, 11 bases remained unmatched. Looked up from germline, CDR1 is SGDLS and CDR2 is YYNGEE. The CDR3 runs 15 residues.

This clone was detected ten times or more. This chain connects TRBV5-4 to TRBJ2-1; 8 bases align to TRBD1. The trim removed 4 bases at V and 6 bases at J, leaving 3 bases unmatched. CDR3 length equals 13 residues. Germline CDR1 is SGHNT and CDR2 is YYREEE (reference sequence). The chain's CDR3 is CASSPDRGNEQFF. CDR3 DNA sequence: TGTGCCAGCAGCCCTGACAGGGGCAATGAGCAGTTCTTC.

The V and J genes are TRBV2 and TRBJ2-1; 8 bases align to TRBD2. CDR3 length equals 14 residues. Trimming cost V 7 bases and J 5 bases; bases outside gene matches: 7. The germline V gene has CDR1 SNHLY and CDR2 FYNNEI. This CDR3 reads CASNRGLADNEQFF. CDR3 nucleotides: TGTGCCAGCAACCGTGGACTAGCAGACAATGAGCAGTTCTTC.

The chain is built from TRBV10-1 and TRBJ2-7, with 11 positions matching TRBD2. The trim removed 4 bases at V and 3 bases at J, leaving 5 bases unmatched. This CDR3 is built from 15 residues. The germline V gene encodes CDR1 WNHNN and CDR2 SYGVQD (reference sequence). This CDR3 reads CASSVSGRALYEQYF. DNA of the CDR3: TGCGCCAGCAGTGTTAGCGGGAGGGCCCTCTACGAGCAGTACTTC.

This chain uses TRBV6-7 with TRBJ2-1, with TRBD1 matching over 8 bases. TRBV6-7 qualifies as an ORF whose function is uncertain. This CDR3 is built from 13 residues. The V segment lost 9 bases and the J segment 4 bases; nucleotides outside the gene matches: 5. The CDR3 region has the DNA TGTGCCAGTCCAGGGGGCGCTTACAATGAGCAGTTCTTC. Translation gives CASPGGAYNEQFF.

This rearrangement joins TRBV5-1 to TRBJ2-7; 13 bases align to TRBD2. The CDR3 has 15 residues. Germline loops: CDR1 SGHRS, CDR2 YFSETQ. The V and J ends lost 5 bases and 3 bases, in that order; junction bases with no gene match: 5. The CDR3, as DNA: TGCGCCAGCAGTTCTAGACTAGCGGGAGGCTACGAGCAGTACTTC. Translating it yields CASSSRLAGGYEQYF.

The CDR3 sequence: CASSKEGWVGNEQFF. CDR3 nucleotides: TGTGCCAGCAGTAAAGAGGGTTGGGTCGGCAATGAGCAGTTCTTC. The chain couples TRBV6-1 to TRBJ2-1; the D gene is possibly TRBD2 (5 bases). V was clipped by 5 bases and J by 6 bases, with 17 bases between them. CDR3 length: 15 amino acids. Germline CDR1 MNHNS, CDR2 SASEGT.

V is TRBV7-2 and J is TRBJ1-2; possibly TRBD1 for D (6 bases). The CDR3 runs 14 residues. V shed 10 bases and J shed 1 base, with 16 bases lying between them. From germline, CDR1 is SGHTA and CDR2 FQGNSA. The CDR3 protein is CATDHRGINYGYTF. The CDR3 nucleotides read TGTGCCACCGATCATAGGGGGATTAACTATGGCTACACCTTC.

V gene TRBV29-1 combines with J gene TRBJ2-7; D gene ambiguous. CDR3 length: 13 residues. V lost 4 bases, J lost 6 bases, and 16 bases lay in between. Looked up from germline, CDR1 is SQVTM and CDR2 is ANQGSEA. The CDR3 DNA reads TGCAGCGTTGCCAGCCGACAAGAAAGCGAGCAGTACTTC. The encoded protein is CSVASRQESEQYF.